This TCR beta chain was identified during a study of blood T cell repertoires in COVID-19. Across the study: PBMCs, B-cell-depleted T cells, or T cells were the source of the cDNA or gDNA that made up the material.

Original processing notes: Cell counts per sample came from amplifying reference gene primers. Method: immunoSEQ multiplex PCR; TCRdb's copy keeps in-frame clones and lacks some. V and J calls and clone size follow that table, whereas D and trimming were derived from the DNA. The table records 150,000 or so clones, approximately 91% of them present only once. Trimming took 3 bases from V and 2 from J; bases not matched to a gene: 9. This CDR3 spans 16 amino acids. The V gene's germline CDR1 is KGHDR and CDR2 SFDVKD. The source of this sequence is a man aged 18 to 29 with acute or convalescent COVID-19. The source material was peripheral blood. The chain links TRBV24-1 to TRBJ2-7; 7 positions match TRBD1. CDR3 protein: CATSDPRDSPAYEQYF. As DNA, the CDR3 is TGTGCCACCAGTGATCCTCGGGACAGTCCCGCCTACGAGCAGTACTTC.